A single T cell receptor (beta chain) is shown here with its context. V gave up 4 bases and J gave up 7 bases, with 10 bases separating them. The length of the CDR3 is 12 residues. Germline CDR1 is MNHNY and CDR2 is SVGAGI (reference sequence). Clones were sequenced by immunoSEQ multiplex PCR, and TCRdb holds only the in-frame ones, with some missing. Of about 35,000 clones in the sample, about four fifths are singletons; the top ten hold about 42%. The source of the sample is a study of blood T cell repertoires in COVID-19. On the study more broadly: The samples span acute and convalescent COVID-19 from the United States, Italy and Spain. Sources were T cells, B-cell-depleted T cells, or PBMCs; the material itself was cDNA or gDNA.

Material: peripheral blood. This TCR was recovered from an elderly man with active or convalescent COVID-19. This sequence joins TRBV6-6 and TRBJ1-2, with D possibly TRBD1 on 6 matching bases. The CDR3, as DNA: TGTGCCAGCAGTTCCCCGACAGGTGGCTACACCTTC. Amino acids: CASSSPTGGYTF.